This entry features one T cell receptor beta chain sequence. What it recognizes is unknown. This entry comes from a study of cytomegalovirus exposure and HLA in healthy donors. The germline V gene has CDR1 LNHDA and CDR2 SQIVND (reference sequence). V shed 5 bases, J shed 2 bases, and the junction held 4 bases outside the gene matches. This CDR3 comprises 14 residues. Study-wide results and limits: Reported results showed that the classifier diagnosed cytomegalovirus status with high specificity and sensitivity. Researchers had no immune exposure information except CMV serostatus available. According to the study, roughly 180 TCR beta chains were cytomegalovirus-associated.

A multiplex PCR was run with 60 Vbeta primers and 13 Jbeta primers. Sequencing used immunoSEQ multiplex PCR; TCRdb keeps in-frame clones, though not all of them. The sample has some 76,000 clones, approximately 90% seen once; the top ten hold less than 2.5%. This receptor was identified in a woman aged 25 to 45 in good health and CMV-seronegative. The chain joins TRBV19 to TRBJ2-3; 7 positions match TRBD2. Sequenced material: PBMCs. The CDR3 DNA follows: TGTGCCAGTAGTCCGGGGGGTCTCACAGATACGCAGTATTTT. Protein product: CASSPGGLTDTQYF.